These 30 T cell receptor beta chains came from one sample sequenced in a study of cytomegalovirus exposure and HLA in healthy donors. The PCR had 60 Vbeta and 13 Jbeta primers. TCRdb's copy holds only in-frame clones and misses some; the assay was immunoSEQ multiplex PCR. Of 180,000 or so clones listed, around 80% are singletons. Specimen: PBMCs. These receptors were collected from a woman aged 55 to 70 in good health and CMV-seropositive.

CDR3 nucleotides: TGCAGCGTTGTTTCAGGGGTTTACACTGAAGCTTTCTTT. It specifies CSVVSGVYTEAFF. V and J are TRBV29-1 and TRBJ1-1; a possible D gene is TRBD1 (6 bases). Per germline, CDR1 SQVTM and CDR2 ANQGSEA. The CDR3 is 13 residues long. Between the trimmed V and J ends, which lost 4 bases and 3 bases, there was a span of 12 bases.

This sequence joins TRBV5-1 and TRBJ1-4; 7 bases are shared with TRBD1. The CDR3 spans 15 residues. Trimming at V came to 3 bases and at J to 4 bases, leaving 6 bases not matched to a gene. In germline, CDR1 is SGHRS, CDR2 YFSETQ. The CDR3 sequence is CASSSQGVGNEKLFF. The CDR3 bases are TGCGCCAGCAGCTCGCAGGGGGTTGGTAATGAAAAACTGTTTTTT.

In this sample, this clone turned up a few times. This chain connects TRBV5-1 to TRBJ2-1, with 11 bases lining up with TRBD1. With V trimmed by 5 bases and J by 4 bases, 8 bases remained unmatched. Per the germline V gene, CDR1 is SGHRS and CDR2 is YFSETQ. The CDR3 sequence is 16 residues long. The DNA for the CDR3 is TGCGCCAGCAGATATCTGGGACAGGGGGTATACAATGAGCAGTTCTTC. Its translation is CASRYLGQGVYNEQFF.

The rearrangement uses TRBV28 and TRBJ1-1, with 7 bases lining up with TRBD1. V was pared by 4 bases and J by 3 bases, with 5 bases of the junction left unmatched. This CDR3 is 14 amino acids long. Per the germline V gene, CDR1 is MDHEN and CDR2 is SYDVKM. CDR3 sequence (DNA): TGTGCCAGCAGTTCCCGTAGGGGGCACACTGAAGCTTTCTTT. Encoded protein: CASSSRRGHTEAFF.

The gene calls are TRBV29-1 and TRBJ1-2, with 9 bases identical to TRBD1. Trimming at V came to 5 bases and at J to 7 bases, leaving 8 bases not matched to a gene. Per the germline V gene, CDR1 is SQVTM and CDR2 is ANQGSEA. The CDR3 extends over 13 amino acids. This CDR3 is CSVTTGGVRGYTF. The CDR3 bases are TGCAGCGTTACCACAGGGGGCGTGCGTGGCTACACCTTC.

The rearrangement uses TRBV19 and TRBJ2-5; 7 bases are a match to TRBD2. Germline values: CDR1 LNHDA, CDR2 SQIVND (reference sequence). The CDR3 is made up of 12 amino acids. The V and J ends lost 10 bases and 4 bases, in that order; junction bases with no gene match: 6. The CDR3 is CATDGGGETQYF. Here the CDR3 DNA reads TGTGCCACAGATGGGGGGGGAGAGACCCAGTACTTC.

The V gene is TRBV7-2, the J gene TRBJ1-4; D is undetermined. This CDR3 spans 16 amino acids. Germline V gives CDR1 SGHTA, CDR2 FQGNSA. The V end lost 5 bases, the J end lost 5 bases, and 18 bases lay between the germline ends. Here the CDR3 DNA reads TGTGCCAGCAGCAAGAAGGCGGGTTTCGCAAATGAAAAACTGTTTTTT. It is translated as CASSKKAGFANEKLFF.

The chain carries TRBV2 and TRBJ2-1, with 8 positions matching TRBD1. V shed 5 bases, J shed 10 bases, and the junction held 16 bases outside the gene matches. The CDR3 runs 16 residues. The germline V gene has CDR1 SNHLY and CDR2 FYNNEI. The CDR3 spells CASSRTGLFEGGEQFF. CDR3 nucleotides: TGTGCCAGCAGTAGGACAGGGCTTTTCGAGGGAGGCGAGCAGTTCTTC.

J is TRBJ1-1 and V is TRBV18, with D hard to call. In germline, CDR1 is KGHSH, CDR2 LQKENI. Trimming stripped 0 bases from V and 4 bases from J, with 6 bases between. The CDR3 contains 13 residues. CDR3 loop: CASSPPAFTEAFF. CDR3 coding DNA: TGTGCCAGCTCACCACCGGCTTTCACTGAAGCTTTCTTT.

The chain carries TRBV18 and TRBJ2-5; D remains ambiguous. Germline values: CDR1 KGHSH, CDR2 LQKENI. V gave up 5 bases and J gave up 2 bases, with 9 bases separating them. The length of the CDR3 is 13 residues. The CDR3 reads CASSIDIQETQYF. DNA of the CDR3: TGTGCCAGCTCAATTGACATACAAGAGACCCAGTACTTC.

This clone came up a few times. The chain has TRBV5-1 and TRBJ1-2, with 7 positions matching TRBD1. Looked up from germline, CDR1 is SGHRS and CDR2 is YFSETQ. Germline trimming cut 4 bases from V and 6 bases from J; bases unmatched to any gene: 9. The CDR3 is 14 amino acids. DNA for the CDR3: TGCGCCAGCAGCCGAGACAGGGCGGGCGATGGCTACACCTTC. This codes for CASSRDRAGDGYTF. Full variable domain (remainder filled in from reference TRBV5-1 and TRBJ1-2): KAGVTQTPRYLIKTRGQQVTLSCSPISGHRSVSWYQQTPGQGLQFLFEYFSETQRNKGNFPGRFSGRQFSNSRSEMNVSTLELGDSALYLCASSRDRAGDGYTFGSGTRLTVV.

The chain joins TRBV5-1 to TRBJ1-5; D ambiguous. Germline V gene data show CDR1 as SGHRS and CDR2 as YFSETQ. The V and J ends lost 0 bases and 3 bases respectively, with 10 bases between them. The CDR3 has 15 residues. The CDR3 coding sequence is TGCGCCAGCAGCTTGGGACAACCTGACAATCAGCCCCAGCATTTT. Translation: CASSLGQPDNQPQHF.

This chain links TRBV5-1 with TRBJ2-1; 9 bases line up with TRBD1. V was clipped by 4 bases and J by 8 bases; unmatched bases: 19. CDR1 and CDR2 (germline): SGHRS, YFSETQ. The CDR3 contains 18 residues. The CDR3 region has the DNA TGCGCCAGCAGCCTTGGGAGAACTGGGACAGGGAATTTGGATGAGCAGTTCTTC. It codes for CASSLGRTGTGNLDEQFF.

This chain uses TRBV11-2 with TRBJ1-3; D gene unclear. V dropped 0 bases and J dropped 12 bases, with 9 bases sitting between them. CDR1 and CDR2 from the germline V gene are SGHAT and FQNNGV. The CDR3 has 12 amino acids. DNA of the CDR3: TGTGCCAGCAGCTTAGAACGTAGAGGCATATATTTT. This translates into CASSLERRGIYF.

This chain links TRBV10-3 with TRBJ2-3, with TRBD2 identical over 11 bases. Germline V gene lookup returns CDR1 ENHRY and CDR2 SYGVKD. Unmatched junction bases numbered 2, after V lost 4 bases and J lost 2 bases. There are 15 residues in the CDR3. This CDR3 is CAISGTSGHTDTQYF. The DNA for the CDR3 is TGTGCCATCAGTGGGACTAGCGGGCACACAGATACGCAGTATTTT.

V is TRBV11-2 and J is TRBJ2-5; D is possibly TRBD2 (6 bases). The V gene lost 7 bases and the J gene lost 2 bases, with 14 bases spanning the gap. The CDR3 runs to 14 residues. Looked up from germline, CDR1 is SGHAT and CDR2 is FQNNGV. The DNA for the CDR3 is TGTGCCAGCACCCCAAATCGGGGGCAAGAGACCCAGTACTTC. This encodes CASTPNRGQETQYF. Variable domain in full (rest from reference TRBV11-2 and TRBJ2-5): EAGVAQSPRYKIIEKRQSVAFWCNPISGHATLYWYQQILGQGPKLLIQFQNNGVVDDSQLPKDRFSAERLKGVDSTLKIQPAKLEDSAVYLCASTPNRGQETQYFGPGTRLLVL.

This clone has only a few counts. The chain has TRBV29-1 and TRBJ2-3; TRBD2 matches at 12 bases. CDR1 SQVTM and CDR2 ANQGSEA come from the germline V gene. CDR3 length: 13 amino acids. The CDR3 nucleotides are TGCACGACTAGCGGGGGAGGCACAGATACGCAGTATTTT. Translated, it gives CTTSGGGTDTQYF.

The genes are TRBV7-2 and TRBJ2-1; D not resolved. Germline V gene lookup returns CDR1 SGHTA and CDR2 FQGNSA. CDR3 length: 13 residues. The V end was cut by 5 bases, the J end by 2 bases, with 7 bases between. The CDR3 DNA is TGTGCCAGCAGCCTCTCTGCCTACAATGAGCAGTTCTTC. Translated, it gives CASSLSAYNEQFF.

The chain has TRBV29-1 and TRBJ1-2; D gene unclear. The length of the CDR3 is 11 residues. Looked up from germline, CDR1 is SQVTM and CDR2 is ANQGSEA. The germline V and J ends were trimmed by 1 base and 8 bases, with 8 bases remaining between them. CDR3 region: CSVEVREGYTF. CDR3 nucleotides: TGCAGCGTTGAAGTGCGGGAAGGCTACACCTTC.

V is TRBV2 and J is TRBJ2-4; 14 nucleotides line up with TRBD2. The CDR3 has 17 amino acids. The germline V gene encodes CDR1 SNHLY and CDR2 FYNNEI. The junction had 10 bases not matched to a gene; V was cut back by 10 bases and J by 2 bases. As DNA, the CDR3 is TGTGCCATTAAACCCGGGACTAGCGGGAGACCCAAAAACATTCAGTACTTC. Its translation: CAIKPGTSGRPKNIQYF.

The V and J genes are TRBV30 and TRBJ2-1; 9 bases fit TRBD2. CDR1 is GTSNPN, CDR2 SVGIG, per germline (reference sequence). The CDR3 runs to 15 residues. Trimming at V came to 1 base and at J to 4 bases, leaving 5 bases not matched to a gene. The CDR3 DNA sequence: TGTGCCTGGAGTGCCCTAGCGGGAAGGTACAATGAGCAGTTCTTC. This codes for CAWSALAGRYNEQFF. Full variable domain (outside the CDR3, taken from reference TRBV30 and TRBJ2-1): SQTIHQWPATLVQPVGSPLSLECTVEGTSNPNLYWYRQAAGRGLQLLFYSVGIGQISSEVPQNLSASRPQDRQFILSSKKLLLSDSGFYLCAWSALAGRYNEQFFGPGTRLTVL.

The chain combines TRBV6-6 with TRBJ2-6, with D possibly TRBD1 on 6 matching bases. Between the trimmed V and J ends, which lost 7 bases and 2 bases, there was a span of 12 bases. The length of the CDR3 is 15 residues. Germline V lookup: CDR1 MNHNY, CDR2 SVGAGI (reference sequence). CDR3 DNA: TGTGCCAGCATGCAGGGGTCGGCTGGGGCCAACGTCCTGACTTTC. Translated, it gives CASMQGSAGANVLTF.

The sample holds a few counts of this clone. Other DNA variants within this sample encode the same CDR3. CDR3 sequence reads: CASSQDRQGGGYTF. In nucleotides, the CDR3 is TGCGCCAGCAGCCAAGATCGCCAGGGAGGTGGCTACACCTTC. This chain links TRBV4-3 with TRBJ1-2, with D possibly matching TRBD1 (5 bases). Germline V gene data show CDR1 as LGHNA and CDR2 as YSLEER. The V end lost 0 bases, the J end lost 7 bases, and 12 bases lay between the germline ends. This CDR3 contains 14 residues.

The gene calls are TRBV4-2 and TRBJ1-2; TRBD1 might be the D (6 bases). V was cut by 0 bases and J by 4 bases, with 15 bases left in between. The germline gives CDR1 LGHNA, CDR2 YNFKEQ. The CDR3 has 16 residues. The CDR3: CASSQDTGGASYGYTF. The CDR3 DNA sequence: TGTGCCAGCAGCCAAGACACGGGGGGCGCGAGCTATGGCTACACCTTC.

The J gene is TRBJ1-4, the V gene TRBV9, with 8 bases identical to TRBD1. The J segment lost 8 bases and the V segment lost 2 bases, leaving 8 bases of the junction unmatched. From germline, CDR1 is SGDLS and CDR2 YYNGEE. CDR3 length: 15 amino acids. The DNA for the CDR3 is TGTGCCAGCAGCGTTGCCGGGACAGGTCGGGAAAAACTGTTTTTT. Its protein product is CASSVAGTGREKLFF.

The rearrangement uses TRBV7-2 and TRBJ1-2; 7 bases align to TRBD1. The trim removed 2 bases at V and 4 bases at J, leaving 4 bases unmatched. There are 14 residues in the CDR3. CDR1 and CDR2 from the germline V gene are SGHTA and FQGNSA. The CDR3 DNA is TGTGCCAGCAGCTTATCGGGACAGACCTATGGCTACACCTTC. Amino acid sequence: CASSLSGQTYGYTF.

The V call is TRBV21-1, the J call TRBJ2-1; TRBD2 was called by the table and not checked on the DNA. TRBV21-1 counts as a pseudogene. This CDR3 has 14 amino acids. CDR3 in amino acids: CASSSGGGCNEQFF. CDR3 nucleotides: TGTGCCAGCAGCTCGGGCGGGGGGTGCAATGAGCAGTTCTTC.

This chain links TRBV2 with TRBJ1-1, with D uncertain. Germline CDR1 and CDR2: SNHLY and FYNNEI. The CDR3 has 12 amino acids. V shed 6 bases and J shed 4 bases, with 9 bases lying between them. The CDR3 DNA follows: TGTGCCAGCAGGGCGGTGGGCACTGAAGCTTTCTTT. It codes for CASRAVGTEAFF.

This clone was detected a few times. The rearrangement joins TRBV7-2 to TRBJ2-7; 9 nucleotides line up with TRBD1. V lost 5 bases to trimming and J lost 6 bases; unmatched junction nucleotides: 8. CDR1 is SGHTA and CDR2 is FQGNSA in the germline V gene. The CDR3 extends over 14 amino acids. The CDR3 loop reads CASSRGQGPGEQYF. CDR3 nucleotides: TGTGCCAGCAGCCGAGGACAGGGGCCAGGCGAGCAGTACTTC.

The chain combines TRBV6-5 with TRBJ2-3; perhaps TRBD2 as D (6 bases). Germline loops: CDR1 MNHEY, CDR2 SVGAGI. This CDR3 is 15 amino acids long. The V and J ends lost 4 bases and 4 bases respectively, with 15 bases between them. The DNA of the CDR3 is TGTGCCAGCAGTTTGGGACTCTCGGGGGCAGATACGCAGTATTTT. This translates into CASSLGLSGADTQYF.